This T cell receptor (beta chain) was sequenced in a study of blood T cell repertoires in COVID-19. Overall study: There were acute and convalescent COVID-19 samples, and they came from the United States, Italy and Spain.

Trimming took 6 bases from V and 0 from J, leaving 18 bases between them. This CDR3 is built from 16 residues. In germline, CDR1 is SGHTA, CDR2 FQGTGA. In the original analysis: Estimated nucleated cell counts came from reference gene primer amplification. Assay used: immunoSEQ multiplex PCR; TCRdb lists only in-frame clones, some missing. The V and J calls and the clone size are those of that table, but D and trimming were determined from the DNA. The sample consists of roughly 100,000 clones, over 60% of them appearing once. Followed over time, Seattle patients had been enrolled while infection was active.

This chain connects TRBV7-3 to TRBJ2-7, with D tentatively TRBD1 (8 bases). This receptor was obtained from a man older than 75 with COVID-19, enrolled during active disease. Sequenced sample: peripheral blood. This chain's CDR3 is CASSPTGGESSYEQYF. The CDR3 coding sequence is TGTGCCAGCAGTCCAACAGGGGGGGAGAGCTCCTACGAGCAGTACTTC.